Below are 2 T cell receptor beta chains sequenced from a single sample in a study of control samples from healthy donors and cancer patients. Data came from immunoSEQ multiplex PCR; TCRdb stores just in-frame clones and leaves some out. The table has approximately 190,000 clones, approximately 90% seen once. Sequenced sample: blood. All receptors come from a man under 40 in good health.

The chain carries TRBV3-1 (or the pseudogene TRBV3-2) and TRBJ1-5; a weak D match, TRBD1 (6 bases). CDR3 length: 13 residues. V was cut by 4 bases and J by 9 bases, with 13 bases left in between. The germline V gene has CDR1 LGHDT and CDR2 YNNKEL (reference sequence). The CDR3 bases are TGTGCCAGCAGCCTCTCCACAGGGAGGCCCCAGCATTTT. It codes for CASSLSTGRPQHF.

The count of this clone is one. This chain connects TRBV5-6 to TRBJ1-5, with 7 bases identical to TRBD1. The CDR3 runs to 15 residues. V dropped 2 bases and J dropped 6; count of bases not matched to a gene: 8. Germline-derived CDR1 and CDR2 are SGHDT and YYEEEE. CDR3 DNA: TGTGCCAGCAGCTTCTTCAGGGGGTTCGGTCAGCCCCAGCATTTT. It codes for CASSFFRGFGQPQHF. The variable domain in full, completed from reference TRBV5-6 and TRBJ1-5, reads DAGVTQSPTHLIKTRGQQVTLRCSPKSGHDTVSWYQQALGQGPQFIFQYYEEEERQRGNFPDRFSGHQFPNYSSELNVNALLLGDSALYLCASSFFRGFGQPQHFGDGTRLSIL.